These 4 T cell receptor beta chains originate from one sample sequenced in a study of blood T cell repertoires in COVID-19. The table came from immunoSEQ multiplex PCR; TCRdb's copy has only in-frame clones and leaves some out. The sample lists some 250,000 clones; about 88% were seen once. The sample comprised peripheral blood. These receptors all come from a woman in her seventies with active or convalescent COVID-19.

The chain combines TRBV3-1 (or the pseudogene TRBV3-2) with TRBJ1-5; D is undetermined. The CDR3 spans 15 residues. V shed 1 base and J shed 2 bases, with 9 bases lying between them. In germline, CDR1 is LGHDT, CDR2 YNNKEL (reference sequence). The CDR3: CASSQGLYGNQPQHF. In nucleotides, the CDR3 is TGTGCCAGCAGCCAAGGACTTTATGGCAATCAGCCCCAGCATTTT.

The gene calls are TRBV11-2 and TRBJ2-2; D may be TRBD1 (6 bases). The CDR3 is 14 residues long. Trimming stripped 3 bases from V and 4 bases from J, with 9 bases between. The germline V gene encodes CDR1 SGHAT and CDR2 FQNNGV. This CDR3 is CASSFTGSTGELFF. Here the CDR3 DNA reads TGTGCCAGCAGCTTTACAGGGAGCACCGGGGAGCTGTTTTTT.

V gene TRBV7-2 combines with J gene TRBJ2-1; D gene ambiguous. Germline V CDR1 and CDR2: SGHTA, FQGNSA. CDR3 length equals 15 residues. V shed 5 bases and J shed 5 bases, with 16 bases lying between them. The CDR3 DNA sequence: TGTGCCAGCAGCAAAACACCCCAGAACAACAATGAGCAGTTCTTC. Protein product: CASSKTPQNNNEQFF.

The V call is TRBV6-1, the J call TRBJ1-3, with D unclear. The CDR3 is 19 residues long. Trimming took off 2 bases at V and 0 bases at J, with 20 bases between the two ends. Germline assignment: CDR1 MNHNS and CDR2 SASEGT. This CDR3 reads CASSEKPPGGSFSGNTIYF. As DNA, the CDR3 is TGTGCCAGCAGTGAAAAGCCCCCAGGAGGGTCCTTCTCTGGAAACACCATATATTTT.